This T cell receptor beta chain was recorded in a study of blood T cell repertoires in COVID-19 (dated by TCRdb to 2019 to 2021). Context from the whole study: Collaborator samples came from the United States, Italy and Spain and covered acute and convalescent phases of COVID-19. The prospective study material was composed of cDNA or gDNA derived from T cells, B-cell-depleted T cells, or PBMCs. Subjects who had been exposed to COVID-19, were actively infected with it, or had recovered from it provided the deeply sampled blood TCRbeta repertoires that made up the dataset. A freely available public database, intended as a resource for researchers studying the immune response to SARS-CoV-2, is where the repertoires were released. The samples were drawn from two sources: the first 160 participants of the ongoing ImmuneRACE study, and fewer than 1,500 subjects contributed by 6 global collaborators. A de-identified subject ID, COVID-19 status, age in years and sex were almost always included in the sample metadata. Where HLA class I and class II types were available, the types were taken from metadata supplied by the sample provider, not from assay-based typing. The study at large found these results: How much clinical and demographic metadata was included differed by source and by participant, and the metadata was provided uncurated.

This clone was recorded only once. The target of this receptor is not known. Base qualities are not recorded, but no much larger clone differs from it by a single base. CDR1 and CDR2 (SGHTA, FQGTGA) derive from the germline V gene. Trimming takes 6 bases from V and 4 bases from J, and the germline ends sit 16 bases apart. The CDR3 runs 16 residues from the cysteine to the phenylalanine. The DNA shown is the 48-base CDR3, in frame from base 1. The immunoSEQ Assay, a bias-controlled multiplex PCR, was used to amplify TCRbeta CDR3 regions from genomic DNA. Per the authors' processing: Within the assay, amplification of reference gene primers was used to estimate how many nucleated cells each sample contained. Sequence reads were collapsed and filtered to measure the absolute abundance of every unique TCRbeta CDR3 rearrangement. For each sample, productive Simpson clonality was calculated as the square root of Simpson's diversity index over productive rearrangements. The table comes from immuneACCESS by way of TCRdb, which keeps in-frame sequences with V and J called. Part of the clones is missing from these tables; in studies checked, under half for an unresolved V gene and the rest for unknown reasons. V, J and clone size reflect that table, while D and trimming were determined from the DNA. This sample lists some 180,000 clones; 88% were detected once. The ten biggest clones cover roughly 2% of the sample.

Another Seattle source contributed samples from volunteer blood donors who had recovered from COVID-19. Each collaborating institution followed its own protocols to collect whole blood in K2EDTA tubes. For TCRbeta analysis, collaborators shipped samples as frozen whole blood, isolated PBMCs, or DNA extracted from either of those sample types. The rearrangement joined TRBV7-3 to TRBJ2-6; TRBD1 is a possible D gene, resting on 5 matching bases. Sequenced material: peripheral blood. This receptor was identified in a man between 45 and 60 years old who had recovered from COVID-19. The DNA reads as follows: TGTGCCAGCAGGGGCAGGGCCAACTTCGGGGCCAACGTCCTGACTTTC. Its translation reads: CASRGRANFGANVLTF.